This T cell receptor (beta chain) was profiled in a study of blood T cell repertoires in COVID-19. Original data processing: Researchers report that nucleated cell counts were estimated from reference gene primer amplification. Repertoires were generated with immunoSEQ multiplex PCR, while TCRdb's copy carries only in-frame clones and drops some. V, J and clone size are taken as reported in that table, and D and trimming were inferred from the DNA itself. In the table there are about 140,000 clones, about 87% of which are singletons. The source material was peripheral blood. The source is a woman between 50 and 59 years old with acute or convalescent COVID-19.

As DNA, the CDR3 is TGCGCCAGCAAACTTTCGGGGACTAGCTACGAGCAGTACTTC. The encoded protein is CASKLSGTSYEQYF. The rearrangement links TRBV5-1 to TRBJ2-7; the match to TRBD2 covers 8 bases. The junction had 8 bases not matched to a gene; V was cut back by 6 bases and J by 3 bases. The CDR3 runs 14 residues. The germline CDR1 and CDR2 sequences are SGHRS and YFSETQ.